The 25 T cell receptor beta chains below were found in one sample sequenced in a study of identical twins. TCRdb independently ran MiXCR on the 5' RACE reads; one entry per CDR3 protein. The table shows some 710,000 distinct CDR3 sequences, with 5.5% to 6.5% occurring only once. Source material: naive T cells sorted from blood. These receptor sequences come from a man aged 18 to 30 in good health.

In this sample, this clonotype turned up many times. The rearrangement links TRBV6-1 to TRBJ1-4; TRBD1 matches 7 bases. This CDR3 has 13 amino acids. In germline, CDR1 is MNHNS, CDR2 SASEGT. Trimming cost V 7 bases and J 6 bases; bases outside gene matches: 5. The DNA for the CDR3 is TGTGCCAGCACGACAGGGTTGGATGAAAAACTGTTTTTT. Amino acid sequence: CASTTGLDEKLFF.

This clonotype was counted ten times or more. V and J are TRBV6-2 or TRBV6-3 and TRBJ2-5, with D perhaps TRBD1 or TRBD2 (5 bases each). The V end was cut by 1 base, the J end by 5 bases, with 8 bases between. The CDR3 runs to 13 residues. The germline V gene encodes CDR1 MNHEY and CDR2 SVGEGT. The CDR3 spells CASSYFEGETQYF. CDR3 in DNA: TGTGCCAGCAGTTACTTCGAGGGGGAGACCCAGTACTTC.

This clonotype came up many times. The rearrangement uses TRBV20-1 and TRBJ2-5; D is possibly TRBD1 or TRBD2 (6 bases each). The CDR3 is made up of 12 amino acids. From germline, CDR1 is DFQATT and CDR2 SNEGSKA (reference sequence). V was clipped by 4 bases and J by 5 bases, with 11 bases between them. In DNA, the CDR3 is TGCAGTGCTATGGGGGGCGCGGAGACCCAGTACTTC. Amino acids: CSAMGGAETQYF.

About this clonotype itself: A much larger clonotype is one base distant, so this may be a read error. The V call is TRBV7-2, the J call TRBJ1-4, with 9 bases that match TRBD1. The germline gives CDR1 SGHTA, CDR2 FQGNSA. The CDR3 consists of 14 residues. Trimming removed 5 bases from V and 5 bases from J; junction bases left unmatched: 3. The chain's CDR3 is CASSEGTGNEKLFF. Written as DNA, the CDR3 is TGTGCCAGCAGCGAAGGGACAGGGAATGAAAAACTGTTTTTT.

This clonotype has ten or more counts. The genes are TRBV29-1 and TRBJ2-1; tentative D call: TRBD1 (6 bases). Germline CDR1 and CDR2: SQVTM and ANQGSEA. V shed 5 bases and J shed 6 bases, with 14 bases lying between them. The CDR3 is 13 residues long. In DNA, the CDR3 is TGCAGCGTTAATGGGGGCTATTCCAATGAGCAGTTCTTC. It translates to CSVNGGYSNEQFF.

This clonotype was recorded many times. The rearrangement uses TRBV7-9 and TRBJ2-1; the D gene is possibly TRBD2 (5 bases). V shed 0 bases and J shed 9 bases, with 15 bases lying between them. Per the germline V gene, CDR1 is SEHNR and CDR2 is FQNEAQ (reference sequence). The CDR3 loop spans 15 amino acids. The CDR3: CASSLAGVIGFEQFF. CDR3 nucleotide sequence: TGTGCCAGCAGCTTAGCGGGAGTCATCGGGTTTGAGCAGTTCTTC. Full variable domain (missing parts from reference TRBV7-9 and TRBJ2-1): DTGVSQNPRHKITKRGQNVTFRCDPISEHNRLYWYRQTLGQGPEFLTYFQNEAQLEKSRLLSDRFSAERPKGSFSTLEIQRTEQGDSAMYLCASSLAGVIGFEQFFGPGTRLTVL.

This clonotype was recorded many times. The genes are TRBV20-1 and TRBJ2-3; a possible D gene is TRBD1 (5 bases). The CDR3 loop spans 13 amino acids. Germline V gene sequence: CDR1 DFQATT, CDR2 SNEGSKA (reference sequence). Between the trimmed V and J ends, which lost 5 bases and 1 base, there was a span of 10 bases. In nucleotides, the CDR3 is TGCAGTGCTCCAGGGTTACGCACAGATACGCAGTATTTT. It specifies CSAPGLRTDTQYF.

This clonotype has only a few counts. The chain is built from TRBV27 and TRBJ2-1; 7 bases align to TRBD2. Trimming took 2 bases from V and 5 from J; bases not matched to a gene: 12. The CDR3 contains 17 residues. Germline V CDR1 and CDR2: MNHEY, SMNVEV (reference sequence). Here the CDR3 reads CASSLLLAGFGDNEQFF. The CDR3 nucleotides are TGTGCCAGCAGTTTACTATTAGCGGGTTTTGGGGACAATGAGCAGTTCTTC.

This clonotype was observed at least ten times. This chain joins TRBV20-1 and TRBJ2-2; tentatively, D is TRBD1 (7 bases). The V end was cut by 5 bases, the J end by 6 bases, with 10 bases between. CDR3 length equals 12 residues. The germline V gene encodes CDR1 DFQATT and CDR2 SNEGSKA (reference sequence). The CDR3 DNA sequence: TGCAGTGCTGCAGGGGGGCCCGGGGAGCTGTTTTTT. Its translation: CSAAGGPGELFF.

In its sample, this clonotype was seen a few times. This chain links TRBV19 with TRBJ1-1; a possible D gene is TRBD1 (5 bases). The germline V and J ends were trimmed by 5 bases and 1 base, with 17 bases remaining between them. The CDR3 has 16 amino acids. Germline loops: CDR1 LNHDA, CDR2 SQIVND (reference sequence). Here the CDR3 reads CASSRQGTGGNTEAFF. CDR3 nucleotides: TGTGCCAGTAGTCGCCAGGGAACCGGGGGGAACACTGAAGCTTTCTTT.

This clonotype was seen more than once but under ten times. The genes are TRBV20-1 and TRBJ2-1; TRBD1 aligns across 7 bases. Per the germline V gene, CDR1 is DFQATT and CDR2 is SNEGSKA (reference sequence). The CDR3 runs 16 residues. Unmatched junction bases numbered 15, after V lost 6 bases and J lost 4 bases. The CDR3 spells CSAPQGPLSLYNEQFF. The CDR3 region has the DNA TGCAGTGCCCCACAGGGGCCGCTAAGCCTATACAATGAGCAGTTCTTC.

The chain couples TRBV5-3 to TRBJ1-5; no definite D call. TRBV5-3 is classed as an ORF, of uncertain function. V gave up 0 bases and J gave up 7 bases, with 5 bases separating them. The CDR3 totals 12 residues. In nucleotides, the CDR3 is TGTGCCAGAAGCTTGGATGGACAGCCCCAGCATTTT. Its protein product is CARSLDGQPQHF.

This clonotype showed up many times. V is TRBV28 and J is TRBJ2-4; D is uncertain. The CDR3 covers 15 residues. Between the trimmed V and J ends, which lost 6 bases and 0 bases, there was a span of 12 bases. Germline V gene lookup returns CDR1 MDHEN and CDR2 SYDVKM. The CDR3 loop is CASSAKPLAKNIQYF. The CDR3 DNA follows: TGTGCCAGCAGCGCCAAACCGCTAGCCAAAAACATTCAGTACTTC.

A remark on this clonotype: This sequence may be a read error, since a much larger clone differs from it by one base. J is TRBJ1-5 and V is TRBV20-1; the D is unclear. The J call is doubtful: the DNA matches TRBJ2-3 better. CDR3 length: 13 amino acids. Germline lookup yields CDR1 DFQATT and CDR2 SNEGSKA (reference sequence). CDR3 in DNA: TGCAGTGCTATCCCTTTAAACGATCAGCCCCAGTATTTT. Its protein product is CSAIPLNDQPQYF.

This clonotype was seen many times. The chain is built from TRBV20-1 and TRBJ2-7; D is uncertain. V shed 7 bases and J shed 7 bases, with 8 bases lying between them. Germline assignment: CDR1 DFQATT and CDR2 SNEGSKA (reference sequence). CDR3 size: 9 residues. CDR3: CSERAEQYV. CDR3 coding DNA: TGCAGTGAGAGAGCGGAGCAGTACGTC.

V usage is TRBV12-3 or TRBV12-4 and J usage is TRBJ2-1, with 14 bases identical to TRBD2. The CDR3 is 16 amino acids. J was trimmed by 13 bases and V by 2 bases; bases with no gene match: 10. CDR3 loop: CASSLWSGTSGSGQFF. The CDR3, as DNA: TGTGCCAGCAGTTTATGGTCCGGGACTAGCGGGAGCGGTCAGTTCTTC.

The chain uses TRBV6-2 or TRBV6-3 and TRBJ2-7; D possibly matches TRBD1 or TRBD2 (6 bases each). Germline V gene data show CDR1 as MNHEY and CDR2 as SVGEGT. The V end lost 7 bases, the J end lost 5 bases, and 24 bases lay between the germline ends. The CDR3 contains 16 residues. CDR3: CASTGGRAGIGDEQYF. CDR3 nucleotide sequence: TGTGCCAGCACCGGGGGCCGGGCAGGGATCGGGGACGAGCAGTACTTC.

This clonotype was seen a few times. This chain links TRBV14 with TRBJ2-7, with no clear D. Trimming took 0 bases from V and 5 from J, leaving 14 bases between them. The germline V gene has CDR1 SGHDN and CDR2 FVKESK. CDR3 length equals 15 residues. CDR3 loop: CASSQEVRPLDEQYF. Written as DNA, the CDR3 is TGTGCCAGCAGCCAAGAAGTCAGGCCGTTAGACGAGCAGTACTTC.

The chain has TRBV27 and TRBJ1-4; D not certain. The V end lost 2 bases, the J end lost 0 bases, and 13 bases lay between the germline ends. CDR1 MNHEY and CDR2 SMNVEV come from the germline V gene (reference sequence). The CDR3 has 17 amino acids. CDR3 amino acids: CASSLVPPGATNEKLFF. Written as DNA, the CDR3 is TGTGCCAGCAGTTTAGTCCCCCCGGGAGCAACTAATGAAAAACTGTTTTTT.

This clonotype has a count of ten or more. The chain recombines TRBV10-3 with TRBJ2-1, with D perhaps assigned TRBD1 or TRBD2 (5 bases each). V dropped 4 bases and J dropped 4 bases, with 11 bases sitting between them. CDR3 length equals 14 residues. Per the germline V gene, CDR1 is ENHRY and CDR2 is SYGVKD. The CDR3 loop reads CAISGQRAYNEQFF. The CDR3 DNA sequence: TGTGCCATCAGTGGACAGAGGGCTTACAATGAGCAGTTCTTC.

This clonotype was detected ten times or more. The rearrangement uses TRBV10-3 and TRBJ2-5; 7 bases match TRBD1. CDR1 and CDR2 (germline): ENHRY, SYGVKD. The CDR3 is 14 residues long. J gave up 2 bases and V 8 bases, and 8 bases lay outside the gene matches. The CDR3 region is CAIGQQGTQETQYF. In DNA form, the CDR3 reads TGTGCCATCGGTCAACAGGGGACACAAGAGACCCAGTACTTC.

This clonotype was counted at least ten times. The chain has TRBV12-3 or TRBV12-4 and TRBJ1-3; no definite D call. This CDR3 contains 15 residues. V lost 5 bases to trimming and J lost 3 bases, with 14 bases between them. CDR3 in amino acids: CASSPGPGNGNTIYF. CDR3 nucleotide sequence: TGTGCCAGCAGTCCCGGACCCGGGAATGGAAACACCATATATTTT.

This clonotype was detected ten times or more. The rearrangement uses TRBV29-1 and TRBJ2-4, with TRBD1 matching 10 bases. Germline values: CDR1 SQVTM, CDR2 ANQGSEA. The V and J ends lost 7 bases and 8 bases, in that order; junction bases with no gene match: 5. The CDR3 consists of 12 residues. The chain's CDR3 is CSAGTGDHIQYF. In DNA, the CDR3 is TGCAGCGCTGGGACAGGGGATCACATTCAGTACTTC.

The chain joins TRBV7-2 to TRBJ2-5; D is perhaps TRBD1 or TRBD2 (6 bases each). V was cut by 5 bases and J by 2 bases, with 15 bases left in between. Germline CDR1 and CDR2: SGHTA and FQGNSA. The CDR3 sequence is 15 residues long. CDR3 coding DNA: TGTGCCAGCAGCGGCGGGACAACGCCTCAAGAGACCCAGTACTTC. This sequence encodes CASSGGTTPQETQYF.

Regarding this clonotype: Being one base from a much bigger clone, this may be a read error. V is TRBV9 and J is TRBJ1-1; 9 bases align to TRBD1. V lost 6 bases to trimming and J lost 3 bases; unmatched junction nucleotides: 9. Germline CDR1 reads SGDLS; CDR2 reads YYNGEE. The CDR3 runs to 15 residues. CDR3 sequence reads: CASNVGGQGYTEAFF. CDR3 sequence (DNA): TGTGCCAGCAACGTGGGGGGACAGGGATACACTGAAGCTTTCTTT.